This passage covers 24 T cell receptor beta chains from one sample sequenced in a study of shared clonotypes between healthy human individuals. Assay used: immunoSEQ multiplex PCR; TCRdb lists only in-frame clones, some missing. The sample has approximately 1.1 million clones, approximately 80% seen once. The sequencing input was memory CD4+ T cells from PBMCs. The subset denotes: CD45RA-negative fraction. The receptors shown here come from a man aged 18 to 35 in good health. Some clones in this sample may be carry-over from other donors' samples.

CDR3 sequence reads: CASSDQGQSEKLFF. The DNA for the CDR3 is TGTGCCAGCAGTGACCAGGGACAGTCCGAAAAACTGTTTTTT. The V and J genes are TRBV2 and TRBJ1-4, with 7 bases aligning to TRBD1. The CDR3 totals 14 residues. Germline V gene lookup returns CDR1 SNHLY and CDR2 FYNNEI. Trimming cost V 3 bases and J 8 bases; bases outside gene matches: 6.

The chain recombines TRBV5-1 with TRBJ1-3, with D unclear. V was cut by 0 bases and J by 3 bases, with 13 bases left in between. The CDR3 runs 16 residues. CDR1 SGHRS and CDR2 YFSETQ come from the germline V gene. CDR3 sequence reads: CASSLGGTRVGNTIYF. Here the CDR3 DNA reads TGCGCCAGCAGCTTGGGAGGAACACGGGTTGGAAACACCATATATTTT.

The chain couples TRBV11-2 to TRBJ1-2; D is ambiguous. The CDR3 is 13 residues long. V was pared by 5 bases and J by 9 bases, with 16 bases between. CDR1 SGHAT and CDR2 FQNNGV come from the germline V gene. CDR3 residues: CASSPAYPGSYTF. In DNA, the CDR3 is TGTGCCAGCAGCCCCGCTTATCCCGGGAGCTACACCTTC.

This clone was counted only a few times. V usage is TRBV19 and J usage is TRBJ1-5, with D unresolved. V gave up 6 bases and J gave up 7 bases, with 10 bases separating them. The CDR3 sequence is 12 residues long. CDR1 is LNHDA, CDR2 SQIVND, per germline (reference sequence). The CDR3 protein is CASRYRAQPQHF. The CDR3 nucleotides read TGTGCCAGTAGGTATAGGGCCCAGCCCCAGCATTTT.

This clone was detected a few times. The chain combines TRBV18 with TRBJ1-1; TRBD1 is a possible D gene (6 bases). V was trimmed by 3 bases and J by 4 bases, leaving 18 bases between them. The CDR3 covers 16 residues. Per germline, CDR1 KGHSH and CDR2 LQKENI. The CDR3 loop is CASSPTQLGGSTEAFF. Written as DNA, the CDR3 is TGTGCCAGCTCACCCACCCAGCTAGGGGGGAGCACTGAAGCTTTCTTT.

The chain carries TRBV28 and TRBJ1-1; 8 bases are a match to TRBD1. The CDR3 is made up of 14 amino acids. J was trimmed by 1 base and V by 5 bases; bases with no gene match: 3. Germline CDR1 MDHEN, CDR2 SYDVKM. CDR3 nucleotides: TGTGCCAGCAGTCACGACAGGGGGAACACTGAAGCTTTCTTT. This sequence encodes CASSHDRGNTEAFF.

The chain links TRBV15 to TRBJ2-7; 7 bases map to TRBD1. The CDR3 runs to 15 residues. Per the germline V gene, CDR1 is LNHNV and CDR2 is YYDKDF (reference sequence). J lost 4 bases, V lost 1 base, and 7 bases had no gene match. The chain's CDR3 is CATSRGQGNVYEQYF. The CDR3 nucleotides are TGTGCCACCAGCAGAGGACAGGGCAACGTTTACGAGCAGTACTTC.

This chain uses TRBV5-5 with TRBJ1-5, with D unclear. Germline V gene sequence: CDR1 SGHKS, CDR2 YYEKEE (reference sequence). Trimming removed 1 base at V and 3 bases at J, with 23 bases between. The CDR3 consists of 19 residues. The CDR3 DNA is TGTGCCAGCAGCTTGAGGCCGGCGAGGAGAGACATAGACAATCAGCCCCAGCATTTT. Its translation: CASSLRPARRDIDNQPQHF. The entire variable domain, with the rest obtained from reference TRBV5-5 and TRBJ1-5, is as follows: DAGVTQSPTHLIKTRGQQVTLRCSPISGHKSVSWYQQVLGQGPQFIFQYYEKEERGRGNFPDRFSARQFPNYSSELNVNALLLGDSALYLCASSLRPARRDIDNQPQHFGDGTRLSIL.

The chain employs TRBV6-6 and TRBJ1-5, with D perhaps matching TRBD1 (6 bases). The CDR3 is 14 amino acids. CDR1 and CDR2 (germline): MNHNY, SVGAGI (reference sequence). V was clipped by 6 bases and J by 2 bases, with 11 bases between them. CDR3 nucleotide sequence: TGTGCCAGCAGAGCGGAGGGGGGCAATCAGCCCCAGCATTTT. This encodes CASRAEGGNQPQHF.

The rearrangement uses TRBV20-1 and TRBJ2-1; no reliable D call. The V end was cut by 3 bases, the J end by 10 bases, with 10 bases between. Per the germline V gene, CDR1 is DFQATT and CDR2 is SNEGSKA (reference sequence). CDR3 length: 11 amino acids. The CDR3 protein is CSASTPREQFF. Written as DNA, the CDR3 is TGCAGTGCTAGTACCCCCAGGGAGCAGTTCTTC.

This chain connects TRBV9 to TRBJ2-3; no clear D gene. Per the germline V gene, CDR1 is SGDLS and CDR2 is YYNGEE. V was pared by 7 bases and J by 6 bases, with 18 bases between. The CDR3 totals 14 residues. The CDR3 loop is CASAPVPRPDTQYF. The CDR3 DNA reads TGTGCCAGCGCCCCCGTCCCCCGGCCCGATACGCAGTATTTT.

The chain has TRBV13 and TRBJ2-5; D might be TRBD2 (5 bases). CDR1 and CDR2 (germline): PRHDT, FYEKMQ (reference sequence). The CDR3 covers 12 residues. V was clipped by 5 bases and J by 7 bases, with 11 bases between them. Written as DNA, the CDR3 is TGTGCCAGCAGCCCCCGGGATGGGACCCAGTACTTC. Protein: CASSPRDGTQYF.

This chain joins TRBV7-2 and TRBJ2-7; 8 bases line up with TRBD1. The CDR3 consists of 15 residues. Germline trimming cut 5 bases from V and 0 bases from J; bases unmatched to any gene: 6. The V gene's germline CDR1 is SGHTA and CDR2 FQGNSA. CDR3 amino acids: CASSPRQGSSYEQYF. CDR3 DNA sequence: TGTGCCAGCAGCCCCCGACAGGGGAGCTCCTACGAGCAGTACTTC.

The chain employs TRBV4-3 and TRBJ2-1; 8 nucleotides agree with TRBD2. Germline trimming cut 5 bases from V and 9 bases from J; bases unmatched to any gene: 12. Germline V gene lookup returns CDR1 LGHNA and CDR2 YSLEER. This CDR3 is built from 15 residues. CDR3 sequence: CASSIAISGKSEQFF. The DNA of the CDR3 is TGCGCCAGCAGCATCGCGATTAGCGGGAAGAGTGAGCAGTTCTTC.

The chain employs TRBV30 and TRBJ2-1, with D unclear. This CDR3 has 13 residues. The germline V gene has CDR1 GTSNPN and CDR2 SVGIG (reference sequence). The germline V and J ends were trimmed by 2 bases and 5 bases, with 10 bases remaining between them. The CDR3 nucleotides are TGTGCCTGGAGTTTAGTTGTGGACAATGAGCAGTTCTTC. Its translation is CAWSLVVDNEQFF.

This clone was found many times. The same CDR3 can be traced to other DNA sequences in this sample. This chain connects TRBV7-3 to TRBJ1-1; the D is unclear. The CDR3 covers 13 residues. Germline CDR1 and CDR2: SGHTA and FQGTGA. V was trimmed by 5 bases and J by 1 base, leaving 8 bases between them. The CDR3 protein is CASSREANTEAFF. CDR3 coding DNA: TGTGCCAGCAGCCGGGAGGCGAACACTGAAGCTTTCTTT.

This clone was observed once. This chain uses TRBV7-3 with TRBJ2-1; D is undetermined. Germline V gives CDR1 SGHTA, CDR2 FQGTGA. CDR3 length equals 13 residues. In DNA form, the CDR3 reads TGTGCTACTGCCCCGAGCTCCTACAATGAGCAGTTCTTC. Translating gives CATAPSSYNEQFF.

This chain links TRBV9 with TRBJ1-1; no clear D gene. This CDR3 region has 14 residues. Germline loops: CDR1 SGDLS, CDR2 YYNGEE. V shed 0 bases and J shed 2 bases, with 8 bases lying between them. CDR3 sequence (DNA): TGTGCCAGCAGCGTAGGCCATTATAACACTGAAGCTTTCTTT. It is translated as CASSVGHYNTEAFF.

Details on this clone: This sample also contains other DNA sequences that code for the same CDR3. CDR3 protein: CASSSGGYEQYF. The CDR3 nucleotides are TGTGCCAGCTCATCGGGGGGCTACGAGCAGTACTTC. The chain employs TRBV18 and TRBJ2-7, with TRBD2 identical over 7 bases. The CDR3 is made up of 12 amino acids. CDR1 and CDR2 (germline): KGHSH, LQKENI. The V and J ends lost 5 bases and 3 bases, in that order; junction bases with no gene match: 1.

This sequence joins TRBV7-8 and TRBJ2-1, with D uncertain. The germline V gene has CDR1 SGHVS and CDR2 FQNEAQ. The CDR3 covers 16 residues. V was trimmed by 0 bases and J by 1 base, leaving 10 bases between them. The CDR3 region is CASSLALGISYNEQFF. The CDR3 nucleotides are TGTGCCAGCAGCTTAGCTTTAGGGATATCCTACAATGAGCAGTTCTTC.

The CDR3 DNA reads as TGTGCCAGCAGCGTAGGGGCTAGCGGCCCCTACGAGCAGTACTTC. Its translation is CASSVGASGPYEQYF. The chain links TRBV9 to TRBJ2-7, with 7 bases matching TRBD2. With 0 bases clipped from V and 2 bases from J, the junction kept 5 bases outside the gene matches. This CDR3 contains 15 residues. Germline assignment: CDR1 SGDLS and CDR2 YYNGEE.

The V gene is TRBV7-2, the J gene TRBJ2-2; 7 nucleotides line up with TRBD2. From germline, CDR1 is SGHTA and CDR2 FQGNSA. Unmatched junction bases numbered 12, after V lost 5 bases and J lost 6 bases. CDR3 length: 16 residues. The CDR3 reads CASSPGLRGGAGELFF. The CDR3 nucleotides read TGTGCCAGCAGCCCAGGGTTGCGGGGAGGGGCCGGGGAGCTGTTTTTT.

As regards this clone: The CDR3 carries no conserved terminal phenylalanine or tryptophan, so it likely arises from a read error. The chain is built from TRBV30 and TRBJ1-1; possible D gene TRBD1, 5 bases. V shed 2 bases and J shed 1 base, with 17 bases lying between them. The CDR3 loop spans 16 amino acids. Germline CDR1 reads GTSNPN; CDR2 reads SVGIG (reference sequence). CDR3 in amino acids: CAWSNSRVRPNTEAFL. The CDR3 DNA follows: TGTGCCTGGAGTAATTCCAGGGTTAGGCCGAACACTGAAGCTTTCTTA.

This clone was counted a single time. The genes are TRBV5-6 and TRBJ2-3, with 12 bases aligning to TRBD2. The V gene's germline CDR1 is SGHDT and CDR2 YYEEEE. J lost 5 bases, V lost 4 bases, and 11 bases had no gene match. The CDR3 covers 17 residues. The CDR3 region is CASSRRLAGVTGDTQYF. In DNA form, the CDR3 reads TGTGCCAGCAGCCGTAGACTAGCGGGAGTAACAGGAGATACGCAGTATTTT.